This T cell receptor beta chain was sequenced for a study of early stage breast cancer tumors (TCRdb year 2017). Describing the broader study: Of the roughly 15 invasive breast tumors, 12 to 13 were found to be estrogen receptor-positive, progesterone receptor-positive and HER2-negative. On average, each sample had 9 to 10-fold read coverage. About 65% of the 12 ER+/PR+/HER2- tumors were invasive ductal carcinomas, while the other four were invasive lobular carcinomas. A total of some 2.6 million templates, representing almost 1,100,000 unique clonotypes, were detected across all samples.

Relative to germline, V is 5 bases shorter and J is 0 bases shorter, with 16 bases between their ends. CDR1 and CDR2 are read off the germline V gene (reference sequence) as LNHNV and YYDKDF. The CDR3, cysteine through phenylalanine, is 16 amino acids long. The only DNA kept is the CDR3, 48 bases in frame from the first base. The study profiled bulk TCR beta-chain repertoires in matched peripheral blood, tumor and adjacent normal breast tissue taken from some 15 patients with early-stage breast cancer. Before surgery, about 4.5-10 mL of whole blood was collected in EDTA tubes and processed within 2 hours. Ficoll-Paque centrifugation in SepMate-50 tubes was used to isolate peripheral blood mononuclear cells. PBMCs were cryopreserved in aliquots of roughly 2 to 4.5 million cells in around 90% FBS with around 10% DMSO and kept in liquid nitrogen. The Qiagen AllPrep DNA/RNA Mini kit was used to extract genomic DNA.

Every sample was amplified as two independent genomic DNA replicates, using roughly 0.5 ug for blood and roughly 1.6 ug for tumor or normal breast. Following the manufacturer's instructions, the ImmunoSeq Intro kit was used to carry out TCRB sequencing on genomic DNA. Multiplex PCR ran 25 to 40 cycles with proprietary primers and spike-in control sequences for absolute quantification. An 87-bp fragment spanning the CDR3 and flanking V and J genes was sequenced with single-end 150-bp reads. Seven samples, each with two replicates, were multiplexed per lane of an Illumina MiSeq using version 3.0 chemistry. For the original study's pipeline: The vendor's proprietary pipeline processed the raw data and merged both replicates into a single result for each sample. Productive rearrangements sharing the V-gene family, CDR3 amino acid sequence and J-gene segment were defined as clonotypes. Clonality was calculated as 1 minus the normalized Shannon entropy (Pielou evenness) of TCRB abundances. To estimate T cell density, the total number of templates was divided by the input cell count, which was inferred from how much DNA went in. Recon was used with default parameters to estimate total repertoire diversity and clonality. A clonotype was considered tumor-enriched if its abundance in tumor exceeded 0.1% and was at least 32-fold higher than its abundance in normal breast. The table was pulled from immuneACCESS by TCRdb, which kept in-frame rearrangements only. Such tables lose some clones; where checked, under half of the loss comes from unresolved V genes, and the rest has no known cause. The D gene and trimming were derived from the DNA, and the V and J assignments and clone size from that table. The sample yields just over 50,000 clones; around four fifths were counted once. The ten largest clones take up around 3.6% of the sample.

About this clone itself: Its recognized antigen is unknown. One base away there is no much larger clone; base qualities are not given.

General findings and caveats noted by the study authors: Repertoires from blood resembled normal breast more closely than tumor, and using blood as a reference for each tissue separated tumor from normal in about 90% of the 16 patients. Enriched TCRB sequences shared across patients were mostly commonly generated sequences, unlikely to play an important role in the tumor microenvironment. Analysis by tumor subtype was prevented by the small cohort size. Compared with adjacent normal breast tissue, tumors had about 2.5-fold higher T cell density and higher clonality. Chain pairing and functional markers such as CD4, CD8 and FOXP3 were not captured by bulk genomic DNA sequencing of unsorted cells.

The receptor comes from a person aged 35 to 50 with breast cancer. The chain is assembled from TRBV15 and TRBJ2-5; the D region possibly corresponds to TRBD2 (6 bases align). The sample taken for sequencing was blood. CDR3 reads: CATSGDSGTYQETQYF. In nucleotide form, the sequence is TGTGCCACCAGCGGGGATAGCGGCACGTACCAAGAGACCCAGTACTTC.